This record concerns one T cell receptor (beta chain) sequence. The data originate from a study of blood T cell repertoires in COVID-19. Overall study context: Sample material is recorded as cDNA or gDNA derived from T cells, B-cell-depleted T cells, or PBMCs.

This CDR3 is built from 13 residues. V lost 5 bases and J lost 7; bases outside the gene matches: 3. Some clones are missing from TCRdb's copy, which holds only in-frame ones; the method was immunoSEQ multiplex PCR. The sample includes about 280,000 clones, 85% to 90% seen only once; the top ten take more than 9.5%. Patients in Seattle were enrolled during active infection, then followed longitudinally. The chain couples TRBV12-3 or TRBV12-4 to TRBJ1-4, with 8 bases lining up with TRBD1. Sequencing used peripheral blood. This receptor was obtained from a woman in her twenties or thirties with COVID-19, enrolled during active disease. The CDR3 reads CASSHDRGEKLFF. The CDR3 DNA sequence: TGTGCCAGCAGTCACGACAGGGGTGAAAAACTGTTTTTT.